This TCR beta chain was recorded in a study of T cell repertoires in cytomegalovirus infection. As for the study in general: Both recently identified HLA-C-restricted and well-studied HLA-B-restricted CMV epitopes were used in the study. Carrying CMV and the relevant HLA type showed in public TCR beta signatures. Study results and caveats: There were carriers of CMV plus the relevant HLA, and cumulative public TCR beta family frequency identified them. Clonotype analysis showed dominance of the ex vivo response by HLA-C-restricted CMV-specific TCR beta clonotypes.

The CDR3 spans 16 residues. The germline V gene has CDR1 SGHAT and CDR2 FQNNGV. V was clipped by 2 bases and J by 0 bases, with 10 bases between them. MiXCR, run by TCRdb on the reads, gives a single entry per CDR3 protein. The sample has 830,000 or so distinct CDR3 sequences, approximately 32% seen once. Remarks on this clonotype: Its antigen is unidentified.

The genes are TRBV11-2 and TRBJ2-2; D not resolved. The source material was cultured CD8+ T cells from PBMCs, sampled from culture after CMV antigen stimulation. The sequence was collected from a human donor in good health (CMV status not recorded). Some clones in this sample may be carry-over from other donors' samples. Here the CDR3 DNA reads TGTGCCAGCAGCTTAACCGATTTCGCGAACACCGGGGAGCTGTTTTTT. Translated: CASSLTDFANTGELFF.